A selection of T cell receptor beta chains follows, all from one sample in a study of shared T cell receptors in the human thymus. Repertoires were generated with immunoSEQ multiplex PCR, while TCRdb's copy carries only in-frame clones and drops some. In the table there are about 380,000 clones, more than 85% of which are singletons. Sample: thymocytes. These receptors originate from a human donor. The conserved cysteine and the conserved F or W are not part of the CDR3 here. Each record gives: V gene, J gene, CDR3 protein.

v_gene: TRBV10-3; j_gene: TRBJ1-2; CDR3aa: AISESIGQDYT
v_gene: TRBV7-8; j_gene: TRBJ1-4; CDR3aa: ASSFLRGSRELF
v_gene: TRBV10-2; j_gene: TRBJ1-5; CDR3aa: ASSVNRGLNQPQH
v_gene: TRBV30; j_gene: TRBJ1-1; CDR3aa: AWSVKVNTEAF
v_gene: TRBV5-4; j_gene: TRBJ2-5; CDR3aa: ASSVWGSFTGETQY
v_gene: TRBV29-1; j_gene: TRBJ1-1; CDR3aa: SVAQGALTEAF
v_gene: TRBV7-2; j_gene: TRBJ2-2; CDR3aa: ASSSSLAGNTGELF
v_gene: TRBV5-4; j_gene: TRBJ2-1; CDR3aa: ASSLGSRRTYGEQF
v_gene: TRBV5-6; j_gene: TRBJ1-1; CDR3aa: ASSPTMTGDTEAF
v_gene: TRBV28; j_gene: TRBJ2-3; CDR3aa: ATTRDRSTDTQY
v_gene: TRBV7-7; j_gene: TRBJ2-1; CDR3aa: ASSSSIISGRALGDEQF
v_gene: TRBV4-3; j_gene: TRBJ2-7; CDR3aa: ASSQELAGGFEQY
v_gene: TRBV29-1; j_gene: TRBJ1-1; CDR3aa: SVEAGGGRAF
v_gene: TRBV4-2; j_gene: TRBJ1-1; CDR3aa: ASSQGGGASTHTEAF
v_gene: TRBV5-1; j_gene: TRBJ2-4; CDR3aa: ASTLSPALSNIQY
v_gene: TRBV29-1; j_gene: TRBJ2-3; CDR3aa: SVLLAGRGNTQY
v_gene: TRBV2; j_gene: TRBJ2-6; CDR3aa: ASRGSSGANVLT
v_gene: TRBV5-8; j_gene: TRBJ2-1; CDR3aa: ASSQRRVAGPYNEQF
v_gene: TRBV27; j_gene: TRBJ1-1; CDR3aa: ASSPYGERGPQNTEAF
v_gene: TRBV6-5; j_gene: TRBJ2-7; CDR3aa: ATLAGPYEQY
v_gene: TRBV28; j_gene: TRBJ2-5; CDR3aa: ASSSGTDPWETQY
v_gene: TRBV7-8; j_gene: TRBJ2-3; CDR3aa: ASSLGDRYTDTQY
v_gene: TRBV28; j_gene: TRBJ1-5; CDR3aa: ASSNWSYSNQPQH
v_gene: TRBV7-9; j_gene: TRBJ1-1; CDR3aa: ASSLWGYNTEAF
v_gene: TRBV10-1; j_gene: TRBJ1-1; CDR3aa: ASRLSRVTEAF
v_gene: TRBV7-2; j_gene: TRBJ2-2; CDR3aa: ASSLDKGTTGELF
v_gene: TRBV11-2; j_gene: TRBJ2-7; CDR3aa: ASSGFARNLHSYEQY
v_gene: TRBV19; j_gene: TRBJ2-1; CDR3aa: ASSISQALASTNNEQF
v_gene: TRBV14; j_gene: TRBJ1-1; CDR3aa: ASSQDRDSIEAF
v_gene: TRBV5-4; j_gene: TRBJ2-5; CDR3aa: ASSLEGTSAQVEETQY
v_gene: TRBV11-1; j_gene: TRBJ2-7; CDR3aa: ASSLTGQGTYEQY
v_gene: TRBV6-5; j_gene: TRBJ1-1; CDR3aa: ASSRHRDRNTEAF
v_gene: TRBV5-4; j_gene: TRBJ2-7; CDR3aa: ASSEGLAVDEQY
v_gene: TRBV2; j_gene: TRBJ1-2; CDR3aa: ASRPGTDNYGYT
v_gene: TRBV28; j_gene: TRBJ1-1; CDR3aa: ASSLRPTLEDTEAF